These 9 T cell receptor beta chains originate from one sample sequenced in a study of shared clonotypes between healthy human individuals. Profiling relied on immunoSEQ multiplex PCR, and the TCRdb table lists in-frame clones only, not all of them. Of about 470,000 clones detected, about 85% appear once; the ten largest clones hold roughly an eighth. Material: PBMCs. These receptors were taken from a woman aged 35 to 49 in good health. Some clones in this sample may be carry-over from other donors' samples.

The gene calls are TRBV7-6 and TRBJ2-2; 8 bases map to TRBD1. V was clipped by 3 bases and J by 4 bases; unmatched bases: 4. This CDR3 contains 15 residues. Per germline, CDR1 SGHVS and CDR2 FNYEAQ. The CDR3 coding sequence is TGTGCCAGCAGCTTGACAGGGGCCCTCACCGGGGAGCTGTTTTTT. It translates to CASSLTGALTGELFF. The full variable domain, completed using reference TRBV7-6 and TRBJ2-2, is GAGVSQSPRYKVTKRGQDVALRCDPISGHVSLYWYRQALGQGPEFLTYFNYEAQQDKSGLPNDRFSAERPEGSISTLTIQRTEQRDSAMYRCASSLTGALTGELFFGEGSRLTVL.

The chain employs TRBV7-2 and TRBJ1-5; a possible D gene is TRBD1 (5 bases). The germline gives CDR1 SGHTA, CDR2 FQGNSA. CDR3 length equals 15 residues. Trimming removed 2 bases at V and 4 bases at J, with 12 bases between. The CDR3 bases are TGTGCCAGCAGCTTATCAGGGCATAGGAATCAGCCCCAGCATTTT. Translating it yields CASSLSGHRNQPQHF.

V gene TRBV7-9 combines with J gene TRBJ1-2, with D possibly being TRBD1 (6 bases). Germline V gives CDR1 SEHNR, CDR2 FQNEAQ (reference sequence). V shed 6 bases and J shed 6 bases, with 11 bases lying between them. CDR3 length: 12 residues. For the CDR3, the DNA is TGTGCCAGCAGTACAGGGCTGGATGGCTACACCTTC. It codes for CASSTGLDGYTF.

The gene calls are TRBV19 and TRBJ2-3; possibly TRBD2 for D (6 bases). The germline V gene encodes CDR1 LNHDA and CDR2 SQIVND (reference sequence). With 7 bases removed from V and 4 bases from J, the gap between germline ends came to 21 bases. CDR3 length: 16 residues. CDR3 sequence reads: CASTEGTLHVADTQYF. CDR3 in DNA: TGTGCCAGTACCGAAGGGACTCTCCATGTTGCAGATACGCAGTATTTT.

This chain joins TRBV27 and TRBJ1-5, with D tentatively TRBD1 (6 bases). CDR3 length: 13 amino acids. Trimming took 8 bases from V and 3 from J, leaving 11 bases between them. The germline gives CDR1 MNHEY, CDR2 SMNVEV (reference sequence). The CDR3 DNA is TGTGCCAGCGGGGGGACATTCAATCAGCCCCAGCATTTT. Its protein product is CASGGTFNQPQHF.

The V gene is TRBV4-1, the J gene TRBJ2-3, with 9 bases matching TRBD2. The CDR3 sequence is 15 residues long. The V gene end was trimmed by 3 bases and the J gene end by 2 bases; junction bases not matched to a gene: 3. Germline lookup yields CDR1 MGHRA and CDR2 YSYEKL. CDR3 in amino acids: CASSQLAGTTDTQYF. The CDR3 nucleotides are TGCGCCAGCAGCCAGCTAGCGGGAACCACAGATACGCAGTATTTT.

This rearrangement joins TRBV5-4 to TRBJ2-2; D is undetermined. The germline V gene encodes CDR1 SGHNT and CDR2 YYREEE (reference sequence). This CDR3 has 14 amino acids. The V and J ends lost 0 bases and 3 bases respectively, with 6 bases between them. The CDR3 loop is CASSLAGYTGELFF. The CDR3 nucleotides are TGTGCCAGCAGCTTGGCGGGTTACACCGGGGAGCTGTTTTTT. Based on the CDR3 plus reference TRBV5-4 and TRBJ2-2, the full variable domain is ETGVTQSPTHLIKTRGQQVTLRCSSQSGHNTVSWYQQALGQGPQFIFQYYREEENGRGNFPPRFSGLQFPNYSSELNVNALELDDSALYLCASSLAGYTGELFFGEGSRLTVL.

The chain links TRBV19 to TRBJ1-5; possibly TRBD1 for D (5 bases). Germline loops: CDR1 LNHDA, CDR2 SQIVND (reference sequence). The CDR3 loop spans 12 amino acids. Between the trimmed V and J ends, which lost 6 bases and 7 bases, there was a span of 10 bases. Here the CDR3 DNA reads TGTGCCAGTAGGGCCCAGGGACAGCCCCAGCATTTT. Its protein product is CASRAQGQPQHF.

The rearrangement uses TRBV10-3 and TRBJ2-2; D call uncertain. Between the trimmed V and J ends, which lost 8 bases and 0 bases, there was a span of 13 bases. CDR1 and CDR2 (germline): ENHRY, SYGVKD. CDR3 length: 15 amino acids. CDR3 nucleotide sequence: TGTGCCATCCCGGCGGAGACCGCGAACACCGGGGAGCTGTTTTTT. Amino acids: CAIPAETANTGELFF.